This entry lists 22 T cell receptor beta chains sequenced from one sample in a study of neurological immune-mediated disorders. Each CDR3 protein gets one entry after TCRdb re-called the 5' RACE reads with MiXCR. The sample has tens of thousands of distinct CDR3 sequences; 4.5% are singletons. Material for sequencing was PBMCs. The receptors shown here come from a man aged 25-45 years with multiple sclerosis.

This clonotype was found many times. The V call is TRBV30, the J call TRBJ1-1; TRBD1 agrees at 7 bases. Trimming cost V 1 base and J 8 bases; bases outside gene matches: 7. CDR3 length: 13 residues. CDR1 and CDR2 from the germline V gene are GTSNPN and SVGIG (reference sequence). CDR3 DNA sequence: TGTGCCTGGAGTGGACAGGGTGGATTCGAAGCTTTCTTT. Protein sequence: CAWSGQGGFEAFF.

In this sample, this clonotype turned up many times. The V gene is TRBV7-6, the J gene TRBJ1-2, with 7 bases lining up with TRBD1. Germline assignment: CDR1 SGHVS and CDR2 FNYEAQ. J was trimmed by 6 bases and V by 5 bases; bases with no gene match: 12. The CDR3 consists of 15 residues. Here the CDR3 DNA reads TGTGCCAGCAGCCCAGCGACGACAGGGTGGGATGGCTACACCTTC. It translates to CASSPATTGWDGYTF.

This clonotype was found many times. The chain couples TRBV3-1 to TRBJ2-3; TRBD2 agrees at 8 bases. CDR1 is LGHDT, CDR2 YNNKEL, per germline (reference sequence). V lost 5 bases and J lost 1; bases outside the gene matches: 5. This CDR3 has 15 amino acids. The DNA for the CDR3 is TGTGCCAGCAGCGGGAGGGGACTAGGCACAGATACGCAGTATTTT. Translated, it gives CASSGRGLGTDTQYF.

This clonotype came up many times. The chain has TRBV12-3 or TRBV12-4 and TRBJ1-6; D may be TRBD1 (6 bases). V lost 7 bases to trimming and J lost 9 bases, with 10 bases between them. The CDR3 runs 12 residues. CDR3 sequence (DNA): TGTGCCAGCACAAAGGACAGTTCACCCCTCCACTTT. Translating gives CASTKDSSPLHF.

This clonotype was observed many times. The V gene is TRBV4-2, the J gene TRBJ1-5; the D is unclear. Looked up from germline, CDR1 is LGHNA and CDR2 is YNFKEQ. Trimming removed 0 bases at V and 5 bases at J, with 14 bases between. The CDR3 is 16 amino acids. The CDR3 nucleotides read TGTGCCAGCAGCCAAGATCACGGCAGGTTGGATCAGCCCCAGCATTTT. Amino acids: CASSQDHGRLDQPQHF.

This clonotype was picked up many times. V usage is TRBV20-1 and J usage is TRBJ2-1; D gene ambiguous. V shed 2 bases and J shed 0 bases, with 8 bases lying between them. This CDR3 has 14 amino acids. Germline V CDR1 and CDR2: DFQATT, SNEGSKA (reference sequence). The CDR3 DNA sequence: TGCAGTGCTAGAAACCCGAGCTCCTACAATGAGCAGTTCTTC. This gives the protein CSARNPSSYNEQFF.

In its sample, this clonotype was seen many times. This sequence joins TRBV20-1 and TRBJ1-2; 8 nucleotides line up with TRBD1. V trimming: 4 bases; J trimming: 2 bases; junction bases outside the gene matches: 9. Germline loops: CDR1 DFQATT, CDR2 SNEGSKA (reference sequence). The CDR3 consists of 15 residues. CDR3 bases: TGCAGTGCTATTAGGAACCAGGGGGCGAACTATGGCTACACCTTC. Translation gives CSAIRNQGANYGYTF.

This clonotype was detected many times. This chain uses TRBV7-9 with TRBJ1-2; TRBD1 matches at 9 bases. Germline trimming cut 4 bases from V and 4 bases from J; bases unmatched to any gene: 7. The length of the CDR3 is 15 residues. The germline gives CDR1 SEHNR, CDR2 FQNEAQ (reference sequence). CDR3 sequence: CASSSDRGATYGYTF. The CDR3 coding sequence is TGTGCCAGCAGCTCCGACAGGGGGGCCACCTATGGCTACACCTTC.

The sample holds a few counts of this clonotype. V and J are TRBV11-3 and TRBJ1-1; D gene unclear. The CDR3 is made up of 13 amino acids. Deletions cut 2 bases from V and 1 base from J, with 5 bases between. Germline values: CDR1 SGHNT, CDR2 YENEEA. The CDR3 here is CASSLMANTEAFF. The CDR3 nucleotides are TGTGCCAGCAGCTTAATGGCGAACACTGAAGCTTTCTTT.

The genes are TRBV7-6 and TRBJ2-1; 8 bases fit TRBD2. Germline V gives CDR1 SGHVS, CDR2 FNYEAQ. The V segment lost 2 bases and the J segment 0 bases; nucleotides outside the gene matches: 6. CDR3 length: 17 amino acids. The CDR3 is CASSLRERGSSYNEQFF. CDR3 nucleotide sequence: TGTGCCAGCAGCTTACGAGAGCGGGGGAGCTCCTACAATGAGCAGTTCTTC.

This clonotype was observed at least ten times. V usage is TRBV5-1 and J usage is TRBJ1-6, with a tentative D call TRBD1 (5 bases). CDR3 length: 15 amino acids. CDR1 and CDR2 (germline): SGHRS, YFSETQ. V was clipped by 0 bases and J by 10 bases, with 14 bases between them. CDR3 coding DNA: TGCGCCAGCAGCTTGGCTTCGAGGGGATGGTCACCCCTCCACTTT. This encodes CASSLASRGWSPLHF. Filled out from reference TRBV5-1 and TRBJ1-6, the complete variable domain reads KAGVTQTPRYLIKTRGQQVTLSCSPISGHRSVSWYQQTPGQGLQFLFEYFSETQRNKGNFPGRFSGRQFSNSRSEMNVSTLELGDSALYLCASSLASRGWSPLHFGNGTRLTVT.

The sample holds a few counts of this clonotype. This chain uses TRBV20-1 with TRBJ1-1, with D perhaps matching TRBD1 (5 bases). The CDR3 length is 15 residues. CDR1 DFQATT and CDR2 SNEGSKA come from the germline V gene (reference sequence). Trimming removed 0 bases from V and 3 bases from J, with 14 bases in between. In DNA, the CDR3 is TGCAGTGCTAGAGATTACCAGGGATTCTACACTGAAGCTTTCTTT. Translated, it gives CSARDYQGFYTEAFF.

This clonotype appeared a few times. The CDR3 spells CASSSGKLEAFF. For the CDR3, the DNA is TGCGCCAGCAGCTCCGGGAAACTTGAAGCTTTCTTT. The chain recombines TRBV5-1 with TRBJ1-1; the D is unclear. With 3 bases removed from V and 7 bases from J, the gap between germline ends came to 10 bases. The CDR3 covers 12 residues. Looked up from germline, CDR1 is SGHRS and CDR2 is YFSETQ.

The gene calls are TRBV5-6 and TRBJ1-6; 9 nucleotides line up with TRBD1. The CDR3 loop spans 18 amino acids. The junction had 16 bases not matched to a gene; V was cut back by 2 bases and J by 10 bases. The germline gives CDR1 SGHDT, CDR2 YYEEEE. The CDR3 DNA reads TGTGCCAGCAGCTTCCTCGGGGACAGGGTGATGCCGGAGTCACCCCTCCACTTT. This translates into CASSFLGDRVMPESPLHF.

Ten or more counts support this clonotype. The chain employs TRBV2 and TRBJ2-3, with 8 bases fitting TRBD2. Losses at the gene ends were 5 bases for V and 2 bases for J; bases not matched to a gene: 9. This CDR3 is 16 amino acids long. Germline CDR1 reads SNHLY; CDR2 reads FYNNEI. In nucleotides, the CDR3 is TGTGCCAGCAGTTTTCCCCCGGGGGGGCCCACAGATACGCAGTATTTT. Translation: CASSFPPGGPTDTQYF.

Note on this clonotype: A read error may explain this, as a much larger clone is one base away. The chain recombines TRBV25-1 with TRBJ2-3; D perhaps matches TRBD1 (5 bases). Trimming cost V 5 bases and J 0 bases, with 24 bases left between them. Germline V lookup: CDR1 MGHDK, CDR2 SYGVNS. The CDR3 loop spans 19 amino acids. The CDR3 sequence is CASSTTSRETGFSTDTQYF. The CDR3 nucleotides read TGTGCCAGCAGTACCACGTCTCGAGAAACAGGTTTTAGCACAGATACGCAGTATTTT.

This clonotype occurred many times. The gene calls are TRBV14 and TRBJ1-1, with a weak D call TRBD1 (6 bases). The germline V gene has CDR1 SGHDN and CDR2 FVKESK. There are 14 residues in the CDR3. V lost 4 bases to trimming and J lost 1 base, with 10 bases between them. The CDR3 coding sequence is TGTGCCAGCAGCCTGGACAGTTGGAACACTGAAGCTTTCTTT. Translation gives CASSLDSWNTEAFF.

In its sample, this clonotype was seen a few times. One junction end does not reproduce the germline sequence, and a read error may be involved. The rearrangement links TRBV28 to TRBJ1-6; D gene uncertain. Per the germline V gene, CDR1 is MDHEN and CDR2 is SYDVKM. The CDR3 loop spans 13 amino acids. CDR3 protein: CASTLSGNSPLHF. DNA of the CDR3: TGTGCCAGCACCCTCTCGGGTAATTCACCCCTACACTTT.

This clonotype showed up many times. This chain uses TRBV7-9 with TRBJ2-6, with 8 bases matching TRBD2. J was trimmed by 3 bases and V by 4 bases; bases with no gene match: 5. The V gene's germline CDR1 is SEHNR and CDR2 FQNEAQ (reference sequence). The CDR3 runs 16 residues. The CDR3 here is CASSSTTSVGANVLTF. In nucleotides, the CDR3 is TGTGCCAGCAGCTCAACGACTAGCGTTGGGGCCAACGTCCTGACTTTC.

This clonotype was recorded many times. The chain carries TRBV20-1 and TRBJ2-7, with TRBD1 identical over 8 bases. Germline V gene sequence: CDR1 DFQATT, CDR2 SNEGSKA (reference sequence). The CDR3 spans 15 residues. The trim removed 5 bases at V and 9 bases at J, leaving 18 bases unmatched. CDR3: CSARMTGAQTFGQYF. The CDR3 nucleotides are TGCAGTGCTCGCATGACAGGGGCCCAAACCTTTGGGCAGTACTTC.

The chain is built from TRBV12-3 or TRBV12-4 and TRBJ2-5; D remains unclear. There are 14 residues in the CDR3. V was pared by 3 bases and J by 7 bases, with 15 bases between. The DNA for the CDR3 is TGTGCCAGCAGTTTGTTCGGTGGGGAAGGGACCCAGTACTTC. It translates to CASSLFGGEGTQYF.

This clonotype was seen many times. This chain uses TRBV12-3 or TRBV12-4 with TRBJ1-3, with D unresolved. V dropped 3 bases and J dropped 8 bases, with 20 bases sitting between them. The CDR3 spans 16 residues. The CDR3 DNA reads as TGTGCCAGCAGTTTGATAAAGGGTCCGGGCGGCGACACCATATATTTT. As protein: CASSLIKGPGGDTIYF.